This T cell receptor (beta chain) was sequenced during a study of shared clonotypes between healthy human individuals. The wider study: Each donor's CD4 naive and CD4 memory cells filled three plates apiece, CD8 naive two, and CD8 memory one.

Concerning this clone itself: The same CDR3 is also encoded by other DNA sequences in this sample.

CDR1 SGHVS and CDR2 FNYEAQ come from the germline V gene. V was shortened by 1 base and J by 0 bases, with 3 bases between the two germline ends. The CDR3 is 14 residues long. Naive CD8 cells comprised CD45RO-negative, CCR7-positively selected cells, excluding terminally differentiated effector memory CD45RA+ cells. Repertoires were generated with immunoSEQ multiplex PCR, while TCRdb's copy carries only in-frame clones and drops some. The sample shows under 1 million clones, around 92% of them seen only once. The chain links TRBV7-6 to TRBJ2-2; D is unclear. Material for sequencing was naive CD8+ T cells sorted from blood. The receptor comes from a man aged 25 to 40 in good health. The CDR3 loop reads CASSLGSNTGELFF. The CDR3 DNA reads TGTGCCAGCAGCTTAGGCTCGAACACCGGGGAGCTGTTTTTT.